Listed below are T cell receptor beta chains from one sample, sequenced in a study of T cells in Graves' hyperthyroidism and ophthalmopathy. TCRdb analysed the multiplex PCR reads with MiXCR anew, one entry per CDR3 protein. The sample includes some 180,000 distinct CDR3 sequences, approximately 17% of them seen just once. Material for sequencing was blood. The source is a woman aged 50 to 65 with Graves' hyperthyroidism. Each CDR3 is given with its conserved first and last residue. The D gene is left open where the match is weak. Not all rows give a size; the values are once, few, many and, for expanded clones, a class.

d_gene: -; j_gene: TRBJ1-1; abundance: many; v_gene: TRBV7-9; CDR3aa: CASSLRSGNTEAFF; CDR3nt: TGTGCCAGCAGCTTACGGTCGGGTAACACTGAAGCTTTCTTT
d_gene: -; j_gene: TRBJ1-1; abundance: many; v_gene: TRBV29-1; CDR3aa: CSVEFPGRTEAFF; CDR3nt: TGCAGCGTTGAATTCCCAGGGAGAACTGAAGCTTTCTTT
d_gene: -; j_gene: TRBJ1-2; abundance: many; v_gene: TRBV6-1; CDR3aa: CASSYDRAYGYTF; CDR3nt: TGTGCCAGCAGTTACGACAGAGCCTATGGCTACACCTTC
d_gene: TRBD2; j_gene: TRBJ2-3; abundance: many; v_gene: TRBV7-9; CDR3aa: CASSPSGGGADTQYF; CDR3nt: TGTGCCAGCAGCCCCTCTGGCGGGGGGGCAGATACGCAGTATTTT
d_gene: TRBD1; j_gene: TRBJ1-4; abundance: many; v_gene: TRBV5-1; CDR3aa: CASSSTPRTGAEKLFF; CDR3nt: TGCGCCAGCAGCTCAACCCCGCGGACAGGGGCCGAAAAACTGTTTTTT
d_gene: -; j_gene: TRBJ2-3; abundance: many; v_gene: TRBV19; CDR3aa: CASSSGTGLRTDTQYF; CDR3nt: TGTGCCAGTAGTAGTGGCACGGGACTCCGCACAGATACGCAGTATTTT
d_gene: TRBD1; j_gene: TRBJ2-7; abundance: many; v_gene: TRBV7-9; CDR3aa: CASSSDHSPGQSSYEQYF; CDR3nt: TGTGCCAGCTCAAGTGACCACAGCCCGGGACAGAGCTCCTACGAGCAGTACTTC
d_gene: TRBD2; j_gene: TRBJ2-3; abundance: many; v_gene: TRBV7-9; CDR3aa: CASSLFSGGSDTQYF; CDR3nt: TGTGCCAGCAGCTTATTTAGCGGGGGGTCAGATACGCAGTATTTT
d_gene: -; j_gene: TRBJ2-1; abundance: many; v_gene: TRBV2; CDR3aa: CASQNWGDPRDEQFF; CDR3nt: TGTGCCAGCCAAAACTGGGGGGATCCTAGGGATGAGCAGTTCTTC
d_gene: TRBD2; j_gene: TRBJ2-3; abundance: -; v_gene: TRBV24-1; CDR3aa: CATSDPSGGAQDTQYF; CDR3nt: TGTGCCACCAGTGATCCTAGCGGGGGGGCGCAAGATACGCAGTATTTT
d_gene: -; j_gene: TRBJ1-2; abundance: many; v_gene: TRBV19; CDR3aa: CASSMAPHDGYTF; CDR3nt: TGTGCCAGTAGTATGGCCCCGCACGATGGCTACACCTTC
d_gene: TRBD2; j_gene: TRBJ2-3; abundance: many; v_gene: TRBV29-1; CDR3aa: CSVEGGGADTQYF; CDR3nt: TGCAGCGTTGAAGGCGGGGGGGCCGATACGCAGTATTTT
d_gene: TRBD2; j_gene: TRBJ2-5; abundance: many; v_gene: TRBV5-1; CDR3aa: CATGLAGRPGTQYF; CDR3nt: TGCGCCACAGGACTAGCGGGCCGCCCAGGGACCCAGTACTTC
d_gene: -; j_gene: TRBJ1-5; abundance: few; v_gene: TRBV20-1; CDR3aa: CSAHRGYSNQPQHF; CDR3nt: TGCAGTGCTCACAGAGGTTATAGCAATCAGCCCCAGCATTTT
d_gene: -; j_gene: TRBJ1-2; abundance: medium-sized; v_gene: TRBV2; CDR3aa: CASRATGLDYGYTF; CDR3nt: TGTGCCAGCAGAGCCACAGGGCTGGACTATGGCTACACCTTC
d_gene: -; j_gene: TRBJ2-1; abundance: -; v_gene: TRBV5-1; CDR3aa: CASSHNGLPPDNEQFF; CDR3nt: TGCGCCAGCAGCCATAACGGACTCCCGCCCGACAATGAGCAGTTCTTC
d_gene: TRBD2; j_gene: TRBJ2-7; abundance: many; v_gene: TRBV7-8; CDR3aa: CASSLLLAGVPYEQYF; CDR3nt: TGTGCCAGCAGCTTACTTTTAGCGGGGGTTCCCTACGAGCAGTACTTC
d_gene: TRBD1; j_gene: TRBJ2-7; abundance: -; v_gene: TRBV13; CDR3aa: CASSNRGSGYEQYF; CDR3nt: TGTGCCAGCAGCAACAGGGGGTCGGGCTACGAGCAGTACTTC
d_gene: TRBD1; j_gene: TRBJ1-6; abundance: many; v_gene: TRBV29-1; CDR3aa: CSAKGQEDSPLHF; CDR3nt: TGCAGCGCTAAAGGACAGGAGGATTCACCCCTCCACTTT
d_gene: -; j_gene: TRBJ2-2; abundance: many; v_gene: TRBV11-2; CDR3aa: CASNKIQGSGELFF; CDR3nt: TGTGCCAGCAATAAGATACAGGGTTCCGGGGAGCTGTTTTTT
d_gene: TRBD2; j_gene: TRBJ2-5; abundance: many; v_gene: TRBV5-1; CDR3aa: CASSLPPGLARTQETQYF; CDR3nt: TGCGCCAGCAGCTTGCCTCCGGGACTAGCCAGGACCCAAGAGACCCAGTACTTC
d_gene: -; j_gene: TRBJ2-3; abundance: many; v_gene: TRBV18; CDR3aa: CASSPDSTDTQYF; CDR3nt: TGTGCCAGCTCACCGGACAGCACAGATACGCAGTATTTT
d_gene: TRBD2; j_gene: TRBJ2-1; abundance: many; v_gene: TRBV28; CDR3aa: CASSTSGVYNEQFF; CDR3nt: TGTGCCAGCAGTACAAGCGGGGTCTACAATGAGCAGTTCTTC
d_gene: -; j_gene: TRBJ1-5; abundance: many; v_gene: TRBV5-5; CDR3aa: CASSLVVNQPQHF; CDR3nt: TGTGCCAGCAGCCTTGTGGTAAATCAGCCCCAGCATTTT
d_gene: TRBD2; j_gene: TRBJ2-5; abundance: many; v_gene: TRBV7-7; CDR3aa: CASSSYGTHGTKRHF; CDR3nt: TGTGCTAGCAGCTCGTACGGGACTCACGGGACTAAAAGGCACTTC
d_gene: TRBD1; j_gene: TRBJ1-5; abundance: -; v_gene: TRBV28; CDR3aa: CASSAQGQGNQPQHF; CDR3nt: TGTGCCAGCAGCGCCCAAGGACAGGGCAATCAGCCCCAGCATTTT
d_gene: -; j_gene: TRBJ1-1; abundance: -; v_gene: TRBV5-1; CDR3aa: CASSYRLNTEAFF; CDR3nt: TGCGCCAGCAGCTACAGGCTGAACACTGAAGCTTTCTTT
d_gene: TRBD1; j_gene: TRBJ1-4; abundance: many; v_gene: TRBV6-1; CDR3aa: CASSSRDRGVEKLFF; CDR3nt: TGTGCCAGCAGTTCGCGGGACAGGGGGGTTGAAAAACTGTTTTTT
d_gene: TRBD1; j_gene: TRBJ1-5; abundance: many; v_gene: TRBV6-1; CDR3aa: CASSFPPGQGERGGNQPQHF; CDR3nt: TGTGCCAGCAGTTTCCCACCGGGACAGGGAGAGAGAGGGGGCAATCAGCCCCAGCATTTT
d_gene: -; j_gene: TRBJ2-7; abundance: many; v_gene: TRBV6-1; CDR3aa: CASKKEGAIHEQYF; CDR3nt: TGTGCCAGCAAGAAGGAGGGGGCTATCCACGAGCAGTACTTC
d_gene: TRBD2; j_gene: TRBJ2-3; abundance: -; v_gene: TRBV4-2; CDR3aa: CASSRGTSGDTDTQYF; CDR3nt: TGTGCCAGCAGCCGAGGGACTAGCGGGGACACAGATACGCAGTATTTT
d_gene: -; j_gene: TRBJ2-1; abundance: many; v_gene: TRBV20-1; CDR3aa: CSAREQIYNEQFF; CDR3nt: TGCAGTGCTAGAGAACAGATCTACAATGAGCAGTTCTTC
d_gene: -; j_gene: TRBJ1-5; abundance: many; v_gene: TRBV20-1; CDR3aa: CSAREEGYNQPQHF; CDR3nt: TGCAGTGCTAGAGAGGAGGGCTACAATCAGCCCCAGCATTTT
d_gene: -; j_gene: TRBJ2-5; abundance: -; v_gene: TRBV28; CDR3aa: CASRTATYQETQYF; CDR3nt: TGTGCCAGCAGGACCGCCACGTACCAAGAGACCCAGTACTTC
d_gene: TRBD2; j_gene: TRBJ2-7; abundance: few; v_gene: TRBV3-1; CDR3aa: CASSHGGSGLFSNEQYF; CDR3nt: TGTGCCAGCAGTCACGGGGGTAGCGGGTTATTTTCCAACGAGCAGTACTTC
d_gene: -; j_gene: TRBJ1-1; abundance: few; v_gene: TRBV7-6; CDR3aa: CASSLGDGLSTEAFF; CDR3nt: TGTGCCAGCAGCTTGGGGGACGGTCTCTCGACTGAAGCTTTCTTT
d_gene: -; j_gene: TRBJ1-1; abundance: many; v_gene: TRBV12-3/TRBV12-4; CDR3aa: CASSLGTTAQNTEAFF; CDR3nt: TGTGCCAGCAGTTTAGGAACGACAGCCCAGAACACTGAAGCTTTCTTT
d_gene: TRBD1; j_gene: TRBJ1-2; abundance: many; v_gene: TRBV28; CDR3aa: CASRATGGYGYTF; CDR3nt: TGTGCCAGCAGGGCGACAGGGGGATATGGCTACACCTTC
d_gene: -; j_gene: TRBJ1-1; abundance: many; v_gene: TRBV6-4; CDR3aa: CASTRPHRGAGPSNTEAFF; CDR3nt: TGTGCCAGCACCAGACCACACCGGGGGGCAGGCCCATCGAACACTGAAGCTTTCTTT
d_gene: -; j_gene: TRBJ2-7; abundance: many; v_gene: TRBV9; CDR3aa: CASLRGKGYEQYF; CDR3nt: TGTGCCAGCCTGAGAGGGAAGGGGTACGAGCAGTACTTC
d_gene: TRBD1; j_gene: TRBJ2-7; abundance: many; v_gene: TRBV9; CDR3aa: CASSGRPQGGEQYF; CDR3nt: TGTGCCAGCAGCGGGAGACCACAGGGGGGCGAGCAGTACTTC
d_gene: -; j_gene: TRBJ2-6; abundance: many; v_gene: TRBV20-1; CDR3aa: CSAGDRGSGANVLTF; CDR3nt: TGCAGTGCTGGCGATCGGGGCTCTGGGGCCAACGTCCTGACTTTC